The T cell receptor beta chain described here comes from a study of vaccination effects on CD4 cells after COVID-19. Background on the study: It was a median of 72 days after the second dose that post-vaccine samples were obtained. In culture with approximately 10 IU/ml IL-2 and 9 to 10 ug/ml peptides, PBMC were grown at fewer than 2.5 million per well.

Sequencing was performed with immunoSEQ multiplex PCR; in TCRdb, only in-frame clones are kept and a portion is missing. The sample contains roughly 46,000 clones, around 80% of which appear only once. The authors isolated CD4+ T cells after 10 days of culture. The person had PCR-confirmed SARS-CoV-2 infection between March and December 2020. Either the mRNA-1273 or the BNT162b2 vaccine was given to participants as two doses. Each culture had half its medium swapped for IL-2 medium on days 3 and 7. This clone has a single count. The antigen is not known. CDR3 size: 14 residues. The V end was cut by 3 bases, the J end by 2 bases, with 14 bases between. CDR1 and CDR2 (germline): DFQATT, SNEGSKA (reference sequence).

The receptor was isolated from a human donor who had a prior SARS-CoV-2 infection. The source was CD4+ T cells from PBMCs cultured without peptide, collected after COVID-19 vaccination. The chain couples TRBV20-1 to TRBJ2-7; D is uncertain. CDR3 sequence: CSASTMADTYEQYF. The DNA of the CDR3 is TGCAGTGCTAGTACTATGGCTGATACCTACGAGCAGTACTTC.